A single sample is the source of the 9 T cell receptor beta chains below, sequenced in a study of siplizumab effects on memory and regulatory T cells. Repertoires were generated with immunoSEQ multiplex PCR, while TCRdb's copy carries only in-frame clones and drops some. The table shows some 41,000 clones, with about 90% occurring only once. Source material: naive CD4+ T cells sorted from blood. The receptor set was obtained from a human donor in good health.

The J gene is TRBJ2-3, the V gene TRBV11-2; D is perhaps TRBD1 or TRBD2 (5 bases each). Germline loops: CDR1 SGHAT, CDR2 FQNNGV. The CDR3 loop spans 14 amino acids. The V end was cut by 4 bases, the J end by 5 bases, with 13 bases between. CDR3 protein: CASSSRDGGDTQYF. For the CDR3, the DNA is TGTGCCAGCAGCTCCCGGGACGGCGGAGATACGCAGTATTTT.

This chain connects TRBV2 to TRBJ1-1, with a tentative D call TRBD1 (5 bases). Germline V gene lookup returns CDR1 SNHLY and CDR2 FYNNEI. CDR3 length: 14 residues. Trimming cost V 2 bases and J 4 bases, with 11 bases left between them. The CDR3 nucleotides read TGTGCCAGCAGTGAAAGACGGGGGAGCACTGAAGCTTTCTTT. Amino acid sequence: CASSERRGSTEAFF.

The DNA for the CDR3 is TGTGCCAGCAGCCCCAGCTCCTATAATTCACCCCTCCACTTT. Translated: CASSPSSYNSPLHF. The rearrangement uses TRBV9 and TRBJ1-6; D gene uncertain. V shed 4 bases and J shed 0 bases, with 5 bases lying between them. Germline-derived CDR1 and CDR2 are SGDLS and YYNGEE. CDR3 size: 14 residues.

This clone was recorded only once. The CDR3 protein is CASSSADSSSYEQYF. The DNA for the CDR3 is TGTGCCAGCAGCTCCGCGGACTCGAGCTCCTACGAGCAGTACTTC. The chain is built from TRBV28 and TRBJ2-7, with a tentative D call TRBD2 (5 bases). The CDR3 covers 15 residues. V dropped 6 bases and J dropped 0 bases, with 15 bases sitting between them. Germline CDR1 MDHEN, CDR2 SYDVKM.

The rearrangement joins TRBV2 to TRBJ1-2; no reliable D call. CDR3 length: 14 amino acids. Germline V gene data show CDR1 as SNHLY and CDR2 as FYNNEI. Trimming removed 3 bases from V and 4 bases from J, with 12 bases in between. The CDR3 DNA reads TGTGCCAGCAGTGACGAGACACTGTTCTATGGCTACACCTTC. Translation: CASSDETLFYGYTF.

This chain links TRBV27 with TRBJ1-1; no clear D gene. The V gene's germline CDR1 is MNHEY and CDR2 SMNVEV (reference sequence). This CDR3 comprises 13 residues. V was trimmed by 6 bases and J by 4 bases, leaving 12 bases between them. CDR3 sequence reads: CASSFIRGTEAFF. As DNA, the CDR3 is TGTGCCAGCAGCTTCATACGGGGCACTGAAGCTTTCTTT.

The chain recombines TRBV9 with TRBJ2-5; D call uncertain. This CDR3 comprises 13 residues. Germline CDR1 reads SGDLS; CDR2 reads YYNGEE. Trimming pared 1 base from V and 1 base from J, leaving 5 bases between. This CDR3 reads CASSVSSQETQYF. Written as DNA, the CDR3 is TGTGCCAGCAGCGTAAGCTCCCAAGAGACCCAGTACTTC.

The J gene is TRBJ1-2, the V gene TRBV7-9; D is perhaps TRBD1 (6 bases). This CDR3 is built from 17 residues. Trimming removed 1 base at V and 5 bases at J, with 20 bases between. CDR1 SEHNR and CDR2 FQNEAQ come from the germline V gene (reference sequence). This CDR3 is CASSLVGAGAWGYGYTF. As DNA, the CDR3 is TGTGCCAGCAGCTTAGTTGGGGCAGGGGCTTGGGGATATGGCTACACCTTC.

The table lists this clone with a few counts. V gene TRBV4-2 combines with J gene TRBJ1-2; tentatively, D is TRBD1 (5 bases). Per the germline V gene, CDR1 is LGHNA and CDR2 is YNFKEQ. The CDR3 consists of 13 residues. V lost 2 bases and J lost 7, with 11 bases in between. CDR3 sequence (DNA): TGTGCCAGCAGCCAATTTGGGGGTGGTGGCTACACCTTC. Its translation: CASSQFGGGGYTF.